This T cell receptor beta chain stems from a study of CD8 T cells in Susac syndrome. After extraction with the RNeasy kit, roughly 0.5 to 1 ug of the RNA was reverse transcribed using random hexamers. Multiplex PCR with immunoSEQ amplified the TCR beta CDR3 across 54 Vbeta and 13 Jbeta. A single record per CDR3 protein comes from TCRdb applying MiXCR to the immunoSEQ multiplex PCR reads. The sample lists some 200,000 distinct CDR3 sequences, about 95% seen once, with around 0.085% in the top ten. CDR1 is MNHEY, CDR2 SMNVEV, per germline (reference sequence). The junction had 14 bases not matched to a gene; V was cut back by 7 bases and J by 9 bases. CDR3 length: 15 amino acids.

This receptor was taken from a human donor with multiple sclerosis. The J gene is TRBJ2-1, the V gene TRBV27; 8 bases are shared with TRBD2. Sequencing used CD4+ T cells from PBMCs. CDR3 nucleotides: TGTGCCAGCACTCCGACGGGACTAGGAATGAGTGAGCAGTTCTTC. Encoded protein: CASTPTGLGMSEQFF.